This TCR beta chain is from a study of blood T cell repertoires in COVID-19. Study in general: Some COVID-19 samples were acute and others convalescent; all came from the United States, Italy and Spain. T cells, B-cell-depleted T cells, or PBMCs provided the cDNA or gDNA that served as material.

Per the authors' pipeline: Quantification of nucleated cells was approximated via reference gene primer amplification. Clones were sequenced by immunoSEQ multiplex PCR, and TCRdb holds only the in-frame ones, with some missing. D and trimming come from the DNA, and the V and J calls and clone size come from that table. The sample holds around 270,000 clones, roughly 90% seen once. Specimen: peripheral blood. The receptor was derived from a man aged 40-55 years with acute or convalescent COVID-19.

CDR3 in amino acids: CASSLNRRGGPDTQYF. The CDR3 coding sequence is TGTGCCAGCAGCTTAAACCGAAGAGGGGGTCCAGATACGCAGTATTTT. The J gene is TRBJ2-3, the V gene TRBV7-2; tentative D call: TRBD1 (6 bases). The CDR3 totals 16 residues. Germline V gene lookup returns CDR1 SGHTA and CDR2 FQGNSA. Trimming took 2 bases from V and 4 from J, leaving 16 bases between them.